These T cell receptor beta chains were read from a single sample in a study of cytomegalovirus exposure and HLA in healthy donors. Produced via immunoSEQ multiplex PCR; TCRdb's table is partial and in-frame only. Of over 200,000 clones listed, around 88% are singletons. What was sequenced was PBMCs. The receptor set was obtained from a woman between 18 and 29 years old in good health and CMV-seronegative. The CDR3 runs from the conserved cysteine through the conserved F or W. Each record gives: J gene, V gene, D gene, CDR3 DNA, CDR3 protein. D genes are given only for firm matches.

j_call: TRBJ2-1
v_call: TRBV4-1
d_call: TRBD2
cdr3_nt: TGCGCCAGCAGCCAACTCCAAATCAAGCGGGAGTTTGAGCAGTTCTTC
cdr3_aa: CASSQLQIKREFEQFF

j_call: TRBJ2-2
v_call: TRBV7-9
d_call: TRBD2
cdr3_nt: TGTGCCAGCAGCTTACTAGCGGGAGTTCCCGGGGAGCTGTTTTTT
cdr3_aa: CASSLLAGVPGELFF

j_call: TRBJ2-3
v_call: TRBV2
d_call: .
cdr3_nt: TGTGCCAGCAGTCCCCAACAATCCCGCACAGATACGCAGTATTTT
cdr3_aa: CASSPQQSRTDTQYF

j_call: TRBJ2-7
v_call: TRBV7-6
d_call: TRBD1
cdr3_nt: TGTGCCAGCTCACCCGGGACAGGGGTCGGCCTCGACGAGCAGTACTTC
cdr3_aa: CASSPGTGVGLDEQYF

j_call: TRBJ2-1
v_call: TRBV28
d_call: TRBD2
cdr3_nt: TGTGCCAGCGGAGGGACTAGCTCATCCCATGAGCAGTTCTTC
cdr3_aa: CASGGTSSSHEQFF

j_call: TRBJ2-1
v_call: TRBV6-4
d_call: .
cdr3_nt: TGTGCCAGCAGTGACTCGGGTAGCGCGTACAATGAGCAGTTCTTC
cdr3_aa: CASSDSGSAYNEQFF

j_call: TRBJ2-3
v_call: TRBV16
d_call: .
cdr3_nt: TGTGCCAGCAGCCAAGATCCCTACACAGATACGCAGTATTTT
cdr3_aa: CASSQDPYTDTQYF

j_call: TRBJ2-7
v_call: TRBV19
d_call: TRBD1
cdr3_nt: TGTGCCAGTAGTATAATCGGGACAGGGGCCGAGCAGTACTTC
cdr3_aa: CASSIIGTGAEQYF

j_call: TRBJ2-7
v_call: TRBV7-9
d_call: .
cdr3_nt: TGTGCCAGTCGGGACTTCTCCTACGAGCAGTACTTC
cdr3_aa: CASRDFSYEQYF

j_call: TRBJ1-1
v_call: TRBV6-6
d_call: .
cdr3_nt: TGTGCCAGTCATTGGAGACAGGTCATGAACACTGAAGCTTTCTTT
cdr3_aa: CASHWRQVMNTEAFF

j_call: TRBJ2-3
v_call: TRBV28
d_call: TRBD2
cdr3_nt: TGTGCCAGCAGTCCCCAGGGACTAGCGGGAGGGTATGCAGATACGCAGTATTTT
cdr3_aa: CASSPQGLAGGYADTQYF

j_call: TRBJ2-3
v_call: TRBV28
d_call: TRBD2
cdr3_nt: TGTGCCAGCACTCCAAGCGGGAGGGTGGATACGCAGTATTTT
cdr3_aa: CASTPSGRVDTQYF

j_call: TRBJ1-1
v_call: TRBV18
d_call: TRBD1
cdr3_nt: TGTGCCAGCTCTCTATCCATGACAGGGGGCCTCACTGAAGCTTTCTTT
cdr3_aa: CASSLSMTGGLTEAFF

j_call: TRBJ2-1
v_call: TRBV25-1
d_call: .
cdr3_nt: TGTGCCAGCAGTGTTTTTGGGGGCGCCTACAATGAGCAGTTCTTC
cdr3_aa: CASSVFGGAYNEQFF

j_call: TRBJ2-2
v_call: TRBV19
d_call: .
cdr3_nt: TGTGCCAGTAGTATGGTTCTGCGGTACGGGAACACCGGGGAGCTGTTTTTT
cdr3_aa: CASSMVLRYGNTGELFF

j_call: TRBJ1-1
v_call: TRBV6-1
d_call: .
cdr3_nt: TGTGCCAGCAGTCCCCTCACGGTTACGGGGACTGAAGCTTTCTTT
cdr3_aa: CASSPLTVTGTEAFF